This T cell receptor (beta chain) is drawn from a study of blood T cell repertoires in COVID-19. Study-wide background: The study drew acute and convalescent COVID-19 samples from the United States, Italy and Spain. T cells, B-cell-depleted T cells, or PBMCs provided the cDNA or gDNA that served as material.

The junction had 6 bases not matched to a gene; V was cut back by 5 bases and J by 5 bases. The CDR3 is 13 amino acids. Germline V gene lookup returns CDR1 SGHDT and CDR2 YYEEEE. Seattle researchers signed up patients amid active infection and tracked them longitudinally. Original data processing: Estimates of nucleated cell counts were drawn from the amplification of reference gene primers. TCRdb keeps only in-frame clones here, not all; method: immunoSEQ multiplex PCR. V, J and clone size are taken as reported in that table, and D and trimming were inferred from the DNA itself. The sample comprises 300,000 to 400,000 clones, about 90% of which are singletons, and about 6% rests with the top ten.

The sequenced material came from peripheral blood. This chain connects TRBV5-6 to TRBJ1-2, with 7 bases aligning to TRBD1. The receptor comes from a woman aged 50 to 65 with COVID-19, enrolled during active disease. As DNA, the CDR3 is TGTGCCAGCAGGCCGACAGGGAGGTATGGCTACACCTTC. The encoded protein is CASRPTGRYGYTF.